Included here is one T cell receptor (beta chain) sequence, with context. Antigen specificity is unknown. These data belong to a study of T cells after yellow fever vaccination. Whole-study results and caveats: FACS-sorted repertoires might harbor abundant contaminating clonotypes from the bulk population.

From germline, CDR1 is SGHKS and CDR2 YYEKEE (reference sequence). V lost 4 bases and J 10 bases, leaving 21 bases between the germline ends. The CDR3 has 16 amino acids. TCRdb processed the 5' RACE reads anew with MiXCR; each CDR3 protein has one entry. The data hold 250,000 or so distinct CDR3 sequences, with about 7.1% observed a single time. This receptor was obtained from a man under 40 who received the YFV17D yellow fever vaccine. The sample consisted of CD4+ T cells sorted from PBMCs, taken 15 days after the yellow fever booster vaccination. This chain connects TRBV5-5 to TRBJ1-6; tentative D call: TRBD1 (5 bases). The DNA of the CDR3 is TGTGCCAGCAGCCATCAGGCGCCAGGGTTGAGCTCACCCCTCCACTTT. It is translated as CASSHQAPGLSSPLHF.